This T cell receptor (beta chain) emerged from a study of CD8 T cells in ankylosing spondylitis. Study-level findings and limits: The study identified a TCR beta motif of about eight highly homologous variants that appeared characteristic of ankylosing spondylitis blood.

The table lists this clonotype with a few counts. Its antigen is not known. TCRdb reprocessed the 5' RACE reads via MiXCR and lists one record per CDR3 protein. This sample has 500,000 to 550,000 distinct CDR3 sequences, with roughly 12% found just once. The sample comprised blood, either unsorted or a sorted T cell fraction (not recorded which). This sequence originates from a male donor with ankylosing spondylitis.

The CDR3 reads CASSFLTGTGGSEAFF. The CDR3 coding sequence is TGTGCCAGCAGCTTCTTGACCGGGACAGGGGGATCTGAAGCTTTCTTT. V is TRBV5-6 and J is TRBJ1-1, with 11 bases lining up with TRBD1. The CDR3 has 16 residues. Germline CDR1 is SGHDT and CDR2 is YYEEEE. The trim removed 2 bases at V and 6 bases at J, leaving 9 bases unmatched.